This passage covers 9 T cell receptor beta chains from one sample sequenced in a study of PD-1 blockade in classical Hodgkin lymphoma. Sequencing was performed with immunoSEQ multiplex PCR; in TCRdb, only in-frame clones are kept and a portion is missing. The sample carries tens of thousands of clones, 80% to 90% recorded once. Stated time point: cycle 4 day 1 (C4D1), after about 6 weeks of nivolumab. After autologous stem cell transplantation all patients relapsed, and prior brentuximab vedotin exposure differed between cohorts. Negative magnetic selection isolated CD4+ T cells from thawed PBMCs. Specimen: CD4+ T cells from blood, collected before the fourth cycle of nivolumab. Source of these receptors: a human donor with classical Hodgkin lymphoma.

This chain connects TRBV6-1 to TRBJ2-2, with D perhaps being TRBD1 or TRBD2 (5 bases each). The CDR3 consists of 14 residues. Deletions cut 6 bases from V and 4 bases from J, with 12 bases between. From germline, CDR1 is MNHNS and CDR2 SASEGT. CDR3 sequence (DNA): TGTGCCAGCAGAGATGTTGGGGGCACCGGGGAGCTGTTTTTT. This sequence encodes CASRDVGGTGELFF.

The J gene is TRBJ2-3, the V gene TRBV10-1; 7 bases are a match to TRBD1. Germline V gene sequence: CDR1 WNHNN, CDR2 SYGVQD (reference sequence). With V trimmed by 7 bases and J by 2 bases, 6 bases remained unmatched. The CDR3 runs to 14 residues. This CDR3 is CASNTGTDTDTQYF. The CDR3 nucleotides read TGCGCCAGCAACACCGGGACAGACACAGATACGCAGTATTTT.

J is TRBJ1-5 and V is TRBV7-3, with a weak D call TRBD1 (6 bases). The CDR3 has 13 amino acids. Trimming cost V 11 bases and J 4 bases, with 15 bases left between them. Germline CDR1 reads SGHTA; CDR2 reads FQGTGA. The CDR3 nucleotides read TGTGCCTCGGGGGCAGGGTTAAATCAGCCCCAGCATTTT. Its protein product is CASGAGLNQPQHF.

This clone was observed a single time. V usage is TRBV6-5 and J usage is TRBJ2-3, with 7 bases lining up with TRBD1. V was pared by 6 bases and J by 6 bases, with 12 bases of the junction left unmatched. The CDR3 is 15 amino acids. The germline V gene has CDR1 MNHEY and CDR2 SVGAGI. DNA for the CDR3: TGTGCCAGCAGGAGTGAGGGGACAGTAATCGATACGCAGTATTTT. Protein sequence: CASRSEGTVIDTQYF.

This clone was picked up a small number of times. Other DNA sequences of this sample code for an identical CDR3. The chain carries TRBV7-9 and TRBJ2-7; 7 bases are a match to TRBD1. The CDR3 has 14 residues. V shed 3 bases, J shed 7 bases, and the junction held 9 bases outside the gene matches. Germline-derived CDR1 and CDR2 are SEHNR and FQNEAQ (reference sequence). The CDR3, as DNA: TGTGCCAGCAGCTTTGGGACAGCCGCTTTGGAGCAGTACTTC. Encoded protein: CASSFGTAALEQYF.

The sample holds one count of this clone. The chain joins TRBV5-1 to TRBJ2-5; D call uncertain. The CDR3 contains 14 residues. V was trimmed by 0 bases and J by 2 bases, leaving 8 bases between them. Germline V CDR1 and CDR2: SGHRS, YFSETQ. CDR3 protein: CASSLVQRQETQYF. The CDR3, as DNA: TGCGCCAGCAGCTTGGTCCAGAGACAAGAGACCCAGTACTTC.

This clone occurred once. The chain carries TRBV10-1 and TRBJ1-1, with D unclear. With 0 bases removed from V and 4 bases from J, the gap between germline ends came to 9 bases. CDR1 WNHNN and CDR2 SYGVQD come from the germline V gene (reference sequence). This CDR3 comprises 14 residues. The DNA of the CDR3 is TGCGCCAGCAGTGAGTCAGGCGGAGGCACTGAAGCTTTCTTT. Translated: CASSESGGGTEAFF.

The chain couples TRBV4-1 to TRBJ1-5, with 7 bases that match TRBD1. J lost 0 bases, V lost 4 bases, and 15 bases had no gene match. The germline V gene has CDR1 MGHRA and CDR2 YSYEKL. The CDR3 is 19 amino acids. CDR3 sequence: CASSLLPPGQRNSNQPQHF. In DNA, the CDR3 is TGCGCCAGCAGCCTCCTCCCCCCGGGACAGAGAAATAGCAATCAGCCCCAGCATTTT.

The J gene is TRBJ2-5, the V gene TRBV27; 10 nucleotides agree with TRBD2. The V gene's germline CDR1 is MNHEY and CDR2 SMNVEV (reference sequence). This CDR3 spans 16 amino acids. Unmatched junction bases numbered 9, after V lost 6 bases and J lost 2 bases. This CDR3 is CASRQAASGGQETQYF. CDR3 bases: TGTGCCAGCAGGCAAGCAGCTAGCGGGGGTCAAGAGACCCAGTACTTC.